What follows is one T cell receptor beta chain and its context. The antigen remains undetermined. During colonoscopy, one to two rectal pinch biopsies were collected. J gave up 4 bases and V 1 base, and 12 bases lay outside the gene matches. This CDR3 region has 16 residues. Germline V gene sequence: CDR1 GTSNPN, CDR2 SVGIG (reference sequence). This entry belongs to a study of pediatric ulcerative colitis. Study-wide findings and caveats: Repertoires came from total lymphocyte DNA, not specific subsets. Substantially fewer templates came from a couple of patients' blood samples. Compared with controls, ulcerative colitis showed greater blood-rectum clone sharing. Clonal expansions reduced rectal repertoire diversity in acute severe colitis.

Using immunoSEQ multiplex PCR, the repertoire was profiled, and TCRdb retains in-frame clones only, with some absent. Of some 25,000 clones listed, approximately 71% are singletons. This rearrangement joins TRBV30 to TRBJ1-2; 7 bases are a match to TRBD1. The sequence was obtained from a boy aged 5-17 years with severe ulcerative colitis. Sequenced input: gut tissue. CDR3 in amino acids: CAWSAGRQGPLYGYTF. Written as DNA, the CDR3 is TGTGCCTGGAGTGCAGGGCGACAGGGCCCGCTCTATGGCTACACCTTC.